What follows describes a single T cell receptor (beta chain). The antigen is undetermined. Only in-frame clones appear in the TCRdb table, and some are missing; sequencing was by immunoSEQ multiplex PCR. This repertoire shows about 200,000 clones, almost 95% found once; its top ten account for 1% to 1.5%. This record belongs to a study of T cell responses to AZD1222 COVID-19 vaccine. Whole-study context: Second-dose intervals near 4 or 12 weeks were combined.

Overall study findings and caveats: Baseline antibody screening turned up just a handful of seropositive AZD1222 recipients. Females made up more of the donors, who were largely white British, and clonal diversity may have come out too low. Compared with day 0, the breadth and depth of the Spike-specific TCR repertoire rose significantly after two doses of AZD1222.

CDR1 and CDR2 from the germline V gene are SGHDN and FVKESK. The ends were cut back, 0 bases at V and 8 bases at J, with 13 bases in the middle. CDR3 size: 15 residues. The sequence was collected from an adult in good health. The specimen comprised peripheral blood, sampled on day 0 of AZD1222 vaccination. The V call is TRBV14, the J call TRBJ1-4; tentative D call: TRBD1 (5 bases). The CDR3 bases are TGTGCCAGCAGCCAAGATCAGGGTGGTAAAGAAAAACTGTTTTTT. Translation: CASSQDQGGKEKLFF. Full variable domain (outside the CDR3, taken from reference TRBV14 and TRBJ1-4): EAGVTQFPSHSVIEKGQTVTLRCDPISGHDNLYWYRRVMGKEIKFLLHFVKESKQDESGMPNNRFLAERTGGTYSTLKVQPAELEDSGVYFCASSQDQGGKEKLFFGSGTQLSVL.